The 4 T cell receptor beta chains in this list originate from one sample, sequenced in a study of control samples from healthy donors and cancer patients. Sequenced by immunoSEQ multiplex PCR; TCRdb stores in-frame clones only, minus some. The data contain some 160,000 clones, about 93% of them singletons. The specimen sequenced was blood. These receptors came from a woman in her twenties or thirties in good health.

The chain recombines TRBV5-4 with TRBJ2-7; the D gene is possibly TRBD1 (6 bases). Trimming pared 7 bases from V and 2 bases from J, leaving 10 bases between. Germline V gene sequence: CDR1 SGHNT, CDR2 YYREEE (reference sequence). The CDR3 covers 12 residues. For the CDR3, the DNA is TGTGCCAGCGGGGACAAGACCTACGAGCAGTACTTC. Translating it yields CASGDKTYEQYF.

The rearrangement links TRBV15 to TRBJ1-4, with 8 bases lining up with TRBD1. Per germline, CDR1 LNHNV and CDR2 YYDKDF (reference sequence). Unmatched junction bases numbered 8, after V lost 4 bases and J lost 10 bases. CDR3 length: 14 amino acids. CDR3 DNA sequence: TGTGCCACCAGCACCCCGGACAGGGTGCGAAAACTGTTTTTT. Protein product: CATSTPDRVRKLFF.

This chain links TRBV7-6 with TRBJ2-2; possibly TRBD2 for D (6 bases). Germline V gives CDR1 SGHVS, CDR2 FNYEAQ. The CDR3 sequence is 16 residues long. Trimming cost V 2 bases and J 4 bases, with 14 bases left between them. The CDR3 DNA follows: TGTGCCAGCAGCTTATGGGGACTGATGGTCACCGGGGAGCTGTTTTTT. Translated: CASSLWGLMVTGELFF.

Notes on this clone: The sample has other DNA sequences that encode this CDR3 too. CDR3 bases: TGTGCCAGTAGCACGGGGACTGCAACTAATGAAAAACTGTTTTTT. Translated: CASSTGTATNEKLFF. This sequence joins TRBV19 and TRBJ1-4, with TRBD1 as a possible D gene (5 bases). The CDR3 totals 15 residues. The V gene's germline CDR1 is LNHDA and CDR2 SQIVND (reference sequence). Trimming took 6 bases from V and 0 from J, leaving 11 bases between them.